This T cell receptor beta chain emerged from a study of low-dose radiotherapy and immunotherapy resistance in tumors. Only a few counts were recorded for this clonotype. A far larger clone lies a single base away; this is likely a read error. Germline values: CDR1 SGHDN, CDR2 FVKESK. The V end lost 0 bases, the J end lost 11 bases, and 13 bases lay between the germline ends. The CDR3 loop spans 13 amino acids. Primers targeting TRAV and TRBV primed first-strand cDNA, covering alpha and beta chains. TCRs underwent 15 to 20 PCR cycles of amplification with a constant-region primer and V-primer adapter. From the reads, TCRdb called clonotypes with MiXCR, one entry per CDR3 protein. This repertoire shows 60,000 to 90,000 distinct CDR3 sequences, about a third found once; its top ten account for roughly 10%. Regarding time point: before trial treatment.

This TCR derives from a female donor with ovarian cancer. The V and J genes are TRBV14 and TRBJ2-5, with D possibly TRBD2 on 5 matching bases. Sequencing was performed on PBMCs, taken before treatment. The CDR3 here is CASSQELGHEQYF. CDR3 in DNA: TGTGCCAGCAGCCAAGAACTAGGCCATGAGCAGTACTTC. The whole variable domain, remainder taken from reference TRBV14 and TRBJ2-5, is EAGVTQFPSHSVIEKGQTVTLRCDPISGHDNLYWYRRVMGKEIKFLLHFVKESKQDESGMPNNRFLAERTGGTYSTLKVQPAELEDSGVYFCASSQELGHEQYFGPGTRLLVL.